The clone carrying this T cell receptor beta chain was counted at least ten times. The antigen is not known. This sample is drawn from a study of response to subunit inactivated influenza vaccine. Overall study results and limits: That few new T cells are recruited by each seasonal influenza vaccination was the authors' suggestion.

Germline V CDR1 and CDR2: SGHTA, FQGNSA. V was pared by 3 bases and J by 3 bases, with 11 bases between. The CDR3 consists of 14 residues. TCRdb fed the RT-PCR reads into MiXCR, producing one record per CDR3 protein. The repertoire holds around 650,000 distinct CDR3 sequences, less than 20% seen once, with roughly 10% in the top ten. The sample was PBMCs from blood, taken less than 13 days after vaccination. The clonotype comes from a man between 45 and 60 years old who received an inactivated influenza vaccine. The rearrangement links TRBV7-2 to TRBJ1-2; D call uncertain. The CDR3 DNA is TGTGCCAGCAGCTTTGGCCATTTAGACTATGGCTACACCTTC. Translating gives CASSFGHLDYGYTF.